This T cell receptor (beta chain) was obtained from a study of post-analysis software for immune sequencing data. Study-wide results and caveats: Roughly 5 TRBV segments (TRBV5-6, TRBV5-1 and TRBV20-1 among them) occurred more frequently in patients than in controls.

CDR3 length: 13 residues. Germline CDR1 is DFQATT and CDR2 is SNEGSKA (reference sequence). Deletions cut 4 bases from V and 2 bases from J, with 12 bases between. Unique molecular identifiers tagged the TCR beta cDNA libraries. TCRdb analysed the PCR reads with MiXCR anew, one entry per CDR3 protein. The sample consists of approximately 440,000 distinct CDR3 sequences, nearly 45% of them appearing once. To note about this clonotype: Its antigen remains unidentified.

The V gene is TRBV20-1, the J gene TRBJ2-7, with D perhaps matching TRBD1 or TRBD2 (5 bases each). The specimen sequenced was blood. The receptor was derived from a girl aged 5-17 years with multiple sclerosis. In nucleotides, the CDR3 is TGCAGTGCTACCGGGACCGACGCCTACGAGCAGTACTTC. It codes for CSATGTDAYEQYF.